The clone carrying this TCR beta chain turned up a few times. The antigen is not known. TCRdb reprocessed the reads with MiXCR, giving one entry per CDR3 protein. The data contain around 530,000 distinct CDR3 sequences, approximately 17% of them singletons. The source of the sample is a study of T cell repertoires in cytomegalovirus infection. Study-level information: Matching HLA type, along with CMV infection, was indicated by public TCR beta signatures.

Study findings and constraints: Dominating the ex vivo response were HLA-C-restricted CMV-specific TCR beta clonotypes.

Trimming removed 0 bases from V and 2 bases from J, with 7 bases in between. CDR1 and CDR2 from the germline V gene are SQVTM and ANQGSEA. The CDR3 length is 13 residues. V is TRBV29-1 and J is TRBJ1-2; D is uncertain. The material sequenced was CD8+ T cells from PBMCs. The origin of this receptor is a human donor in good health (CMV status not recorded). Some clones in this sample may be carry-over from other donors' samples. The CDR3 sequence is CSVEDRWNYGYTF. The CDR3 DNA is TGCAGCGTTGAAGATAGATGGAACTATGGCTACACCTTC.